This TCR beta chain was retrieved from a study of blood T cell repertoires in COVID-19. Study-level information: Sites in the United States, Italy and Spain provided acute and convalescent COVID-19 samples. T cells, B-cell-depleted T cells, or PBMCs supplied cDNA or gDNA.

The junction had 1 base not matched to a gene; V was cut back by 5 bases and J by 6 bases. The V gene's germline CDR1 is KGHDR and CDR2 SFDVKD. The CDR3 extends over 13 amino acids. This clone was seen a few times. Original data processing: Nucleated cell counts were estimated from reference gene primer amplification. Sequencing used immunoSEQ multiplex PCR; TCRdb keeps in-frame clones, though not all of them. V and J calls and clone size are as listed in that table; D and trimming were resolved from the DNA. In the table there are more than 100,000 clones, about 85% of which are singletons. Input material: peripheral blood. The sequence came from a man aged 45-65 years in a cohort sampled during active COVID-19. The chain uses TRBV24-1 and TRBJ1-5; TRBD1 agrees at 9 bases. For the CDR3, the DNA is TGTGCCACCAGTGGACAGGGGGGTCAGCCCCAGCATTTT. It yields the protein CATSGQGGQPQHF.